The following is a T cell receptor (beta chain) sequence with its context. Its specificity is not known. This entry is derived from a study of CD8 T cells in ankylosing spondylitis. Study results and limitations: Characteristic, it appeared, of ankylosing spondylitis blood was a TCR beta motif of eight highly homologous variants. Disease-associated clonotypes exhibited CD8+ identity and were relatively infrequent in peripheral blood. Earlier literature documents some of the motif variants in reactive arthritis synovial fluid and blood. Clones linked to disease were reported to show significant enrichment in matched ankylosing spondylitis synovial fluid.

For TCR beta, libraries came from quantitative 5'-RACE with molecular barcodes. Each CDR3 protein is one row after TCRdb ran MiXCR on the 5' RACE reads. The sample holds fewer than 450,000 distinct CDR3 sequences; over 15% are singletons and the top ten take around 0.92%. The V end was cut by 6 bases, the J end by 5 bases, with 13 bases between. The CDR3 has 14 amino acids. In germline, CDR1 is MNHNS, CDR2 SASEGT. The chain joins TRBV6-1 to TRBJ2-2, with D possibly TRBD2 on 7 matching bases. The sequence came from a male donor with ankylosing spondylitis. Sequenced: blood, either unsorted or a sorted T cell fraction (not recorded which). CDR3 DNA: TGTGCCAGCAGGAACGGGGGGCCTACCGGGGAGCTGTTTTTT. It translates to CASRNGGPTGELFF.